Each of the 20 T cell receptor beta chains below was sequenced from the same sample in a study of shared clonotypes between healthy human individuals. TCRdb's copy holds only in-frame clones and misses some; the assay was immunoSEQ multiplex PCR. The repertoire holds around 980,000 clones, with 78% as singletons. Sequencing was performed on memory CD4+ T cells from PBMCs. The subset: CD45RA-negative fraction. These TCRs come from a young man in good health. Some clones in this sample may be carry-over from other donors' samples.

This chain joins TRBV9 and TRBJ2-7; 8 positions agree with TRBD1. The V and J ends lost 4 bases and 3 bases, in that order; junction bases with no gene match: 3. This CDR3 contains 13 residues. CDR1 is SGDLS and CDR2 is YYNGEE in the germline V gene. The CDR3 bases are TGTGCCAGCAGCCACGGACAGGGCTACGAGCAGTACTTC. Protein sequence: CASSHGQGYEQYF. Full variable domain (missing parts from reference TRBV9 and TRBJ2-7): DSGVTQTPKHLITATGQRVTLRCSPRSGDLSVYWYQQSLDQGLQFLIQYYNGEERAKGNILERFSAQQFPDLHSELNLSSLELGDSALYFCASSHGQGYEQYFGPGTRLTVT.

The chain combines TRBV10-3 with TRBJ2-7; the D gene is possibly TRBD2 (5 bases). V was cut by 2 bases and J by 2 bases, with 25 bases left in between. CDR1 ENHRY and CDR2 SYGVKD come from the germline V gene. The CDR3 contains 19 residues. CDR3 loop: CAISERAGGGSGGPYEQYF. CDR3 bases: TGTGCCATCAGTGAGCGGGCAGGTGGAGGAAGCGGAGGACCCTACGAGCAGTACTTC.

The J gene is TRBJ2-3, the V gene TRBV11-2; 8 nucleotides agree with TRBD2. The V and J ends lost 1 base and 4 bases, in that order; junction bases with no gene match: 4. The germline gives CDR1 SGHAT, CDR2 FQNNGV. The CDR3 consists of 15 residues. The CDR3 region is CASSLGLAGPDTQYF. The CDR3 DNA sequence: TGTGCCAGCAGCTTAGGGCTAGCGGGCCCAGATACGCAGTATTTT.

This clone was seen once. The chain couples TRBV18 to TRBJ1-1; TRBD1 aligns across 7 bases. V lost 5 bases to trimming and J lost 5 bases; unmatched junction nucleotides: 5. Looked up from germline, CDR1 is KGHSH and CDR2 is LQKENI. The CDR3 length is 13 residues. CDR3 sequence: CASSSSGGTEAFF. Here the CDR3 DNA reads TGTGCCAGCTCATCCTCAGGGGGGACTGAAGCTTTCTTT. Full variable domain (rest looked up from reference TRBV18 and TRBJ1-1): NAGVMQNPRHLVRRRGQEARLRCSPMKGHSHVYWYRQLPEEGLKFMVYLQKENIIDESGMPKERFSAEFPKEGPSILRIQQVVRGDSAAYFCASSSSGGTEAFFGQGTRLTVV.

The rearrangement uses TRBV19 and TRBJ1-2; 9 nucleotides line up with TRBD1. V shed 5 bases and J 3 bases; nucleotides not matched to a gene: 4. The V gene's germline CDR1 is LNHDA and CDR2 SQIVND (reference sequence). This CDR3 has 14 residues. Here the CDR3 DNA reads TGTGCCAGTAGTCCGGGGGACAGGGACTATGGCTACACCTTC. Protein: CASSPGDRDYGYTF.

In DNA, the CDR3 is TGTGCCAGCAGCCCGGGAAGTGGGGCCCTCGGGACCCAGTACTTC. This sequence encodes CASSPGSGALGTQYF. The gene calls are TRBV7-6 and TRBJ2-5; tentatively, D is TRBD1 or TRBD2 (5 bases each). Per germline, CDR1 SGHVS and CDR2 FNYEAQ. The CDR3 totals 15 residues. V dropped 5 bases and J dropped 7 bases, with 20 bases sitting between them.

V is TRBV5-1 and J is TRBJ2-7, with 10 bases that match TRBD1. In germline, CDR1 is SGHRS, CDR2 YFSETQ. V gave up 4 bases and J gave up 4 bases; unmatched junction bases: 14. The CDR3 covers 17 residues. DNA of the CDR3: TGCGCCAGCAGCCCCCTCAGGGACAGGGGACAGATTTACGAGCAGTACTTC. This translates into CASSPLRDRGQIYEQYF.

This chain joins TRBV9 and TRBJ2-1, with D perhaps TRBD2 (7 bases). Between the trimmed V and J ends, which lost 4 bases and 5 bases, there was a span of 16 bases. Germline V lookup: CDR1 SGDLS, CDR2 YYNGEE. The CDR3 has 15 amino acids. The CDR3 DNA reads TGTGCCAGCAGCCCCCAAGGGGAGGGGGACAATGAGCAGTTCTTC. Its translation is CASSPQGEGDNEQFF. The complete variable domain, with remaining parts taken from reference TRBV9 and TRBJ2-1, reads DSGVTQTPKHLITATGQRVTLRCSPRSGDLSVYWYQQSLDQGLQFLIQYYNGEERAKGNILERFSAQQFPDLHSELNLSSLELGDSALYFCASSPQGEGDNEQFFGPGTRLTVL.

The V and J genes are TRBV28 and TRBJ1-2; D gene unclear. The V end lost 7 bases, the J end lost 3 bases, and 9 bases lay between the germline ends. The CDR3 has 12 residues. The V gene's germline CDR1 is MDHEN and CDR2 SYDVKM. CDR3 bases: TGTGCCAGCAATATGGGCTACTATGGCTACACCTTC. Its protein product is CASNMGYYGYTF.

The chain uses TRBV27 and TRBJ2-4, with 7 bases lining up with TRBD2. The germline V gene has CDR1 MNHEY and CDR2 SMNVEV (reference sequence). The CDR3 covers 16 residues. V shed 5 bases, J shed 0 bases, and the junction held 7 bases outside the gene matches. This chain's CDR3 is CASSSRLAVAKNIQYF. In nucleotides, the CDR3 is TGTGCCAGCAGTAGTAGACTAGCCGTAGCCAAAAACATTCAGTACTTC.

The chain combines TRBV2 with TRBJ1-3; 8 nucleotides align to TRBD1. The CDR3 length is 17 residues. The V and J ends lost 7 bases and 2 bases, in that order; junction bases with no gene match: 13. The germline CDR1 and CDR2 sequences are SNHLY and FYNNEI. As DNA, the CDR3 is TGTGCCAGCACCCCCCTAGGGGCAGGGGGCACTGGAAACACCATATATTTT. This translates into CASTPLGAGGTGNTIYF.

The rearrangement joins TRBV5-1 to TRBJ1-1; 7 nucleotides line up with TRBD1. Germline CDR1 and CDR2: SGHRS and YFSETQ. J lost 5 bases, V lost 4 bases, and 5 bases had no gene match. The CDR3 totals 13 residues. CDR3 sequence: CASSNAGGTEAFF. For the CDR3, the DNA is TGCGCCAGCAGCAATGCAGGGGGAACTGAAGCTTTCTTT.

The rearrangement uses TRBV7-3 and TRBJ2-1, with 11 bases lining up with TRBD2. Germline CDR1 is SGHTA and CDR2 is FQGTGA. The trim removed 1 base at V and 6 bases at J, leaving 5 bases unmatched. The CDR3 covers 16 residues. The CDR3 sequence: CASSLMGLAASNEQFF. For the CDR3, the DNA is TGTGCCAGCAGCTTAATGGGACTAGCGGCGAGCAATGAGCAGTTCTTC.

V gene TRBV28 combines with J gene TRBJ2-7; TRBD1 agrees at 10 bases. Germline CDR1 is MDHEN and CDR2 is SYDVKM. Germline trimming cut 4 bases from V and 2 bases from J; bases unmatched to any gene: 14. The CDR3 length is 18 residues. This CDR3 reads CASSSTGGRDATPYEQYF. CDR3 in DNA: TGTGCCAGCAGTTCGACAGGGGGCCGGGATGCAACCCCCTACGAGCAGTACTTC.

The chain has TRBV10-3 and TRBJ2-3; D perhaps matches TRBD2 (5 bases). CDR1 and CDR2 from the germline V gene are ENHRY and SYGVKD. With 10 bases removed from V and 4 bases from J, the gap between germline ends came to 24 bases. The CDR3 is 16 amino acids. Here the CDR3 DNA reads TGTGCCACGGCGGCGATAGGACTTGATGCTGCAGATACGCAGTATTTT. Protein product: CATAAIGLDAADTQYF.

This clone was seen a few times. In the same sample, other DNA sequences code for this CDR3. The chain links TRBV7-3 to TRBJ2-5; perhaps TRBD1 as D (6 bases). CDR1 and CDR2 from the germline V gene are SGHTA and FQGTGA. The V end was cut by 3 bases, the J end by 2 bases, with 7 bases between. The CDR3 length is 13 residues. CDR3 sequence (DNA): TGTGCCAGCAGCTTTGGACAGCAAGAGACCCAGTACTTC. The encoded protein is CASSFGQQETQYF.

This clone appeared once. The V gene is TRBV28, the J gene TRBJ1-5; perhaps TRBD1 as D (5 bases). Per germline, CDR1 MDHEN and CDR2 SYDVKM. With 7 bases removed from V and 7 bases from J, the gap between germline ends came to 14 bases. The CDR3 runs 13 residues. CDR3 amino acids: CASIESGNQPQHF. CDR3 nucleotides: TGTGCCAGCATAGAATCAGGGAACCAGCCCCAGCATTTT.

The chain employs TRBV7-3 and TRBJ2-5; 8 bases map to TRBD2. This CDR3 is built from 15 residues. V trimming: 3 bases; J trimming: 2 bases; junction bases outside the gene matches: 5. Looked up from germline, CDR1 is SGHTA and CDR2 is FQGTGA. In nucleotides, the CDR3 is TGTGCCAGCAGCTTGAGCGGGAGCGGGCAAGAGACCCAGTACTTC. This encodes CASSLSGSGQETQYF.

Points on this clone: This may come from a read error, since a much larger clone is one base off. Other DNA variants within this sample encode the same CDR3. The gene calls are TRBV7-2 and TRBJ2-3; D is unresolved. The CDR3 has 12 residues. V lost 1 base, J lost 4 bases, and 3 bases lay in between. CDR1 and CDR2 from the germline V gene are SGHTA and FQGNSA. In DNA, the CDR3 is TGTGCCAGCAGCTTAGGGGCAGATACGCAGTATTTT. It specifies CASSLGADTQYF.

CDR3 amino acids: CASSLRSSYNEQFF. CDR3 DNA sequence: TGTGCCAGCTCACTGAGGAGCTCCTACAATGAGCAGTTCTTC. The chain recombines TRBV18 with TRBJ2-1, with D hard to call. Per germline, CDR1 KGHSH and CDR2 LQKENI. The CDR3 totals 14 residues. Trimming pared 4 bases from V and 0 bases from J, leaving 7 bases between.